The clone carrying this TCR beta chain came up a few times. Its antigen is unknown. Investigators took RNA and DNA out together from roughly 21-30 mg of unsorted bulk tissue. These data originate in a study of tumor-infiltrating lymphocytes in primary liver carcinoma. On the study more broadly: Aged between 30 and 69 years, the patients were men and women. Tumors, staged T1-T3 N0M0, spanned about 4 to 11 cm. The yield of productive TCRbeta reads per sample was roughly 3.5 to 7.13 million and was similar across tissue types.

Looked up from germline, CDR1 is SGHRS and CDR2 is YFSETQ. The CDR3 contains 14 residues. V dropped 3 bases and J dropped 10; count of bases not matched to a gene: 2. A primer matching the constant region was used to make TCR beta cDNA from 500 ng of total RNA. ARM-PCR, slightly modified, supplied the TCR beta libraries through three nested multiplex PCR rounds. Rounds one and two of PCR, each of around 11 cycles, were primed with TRBV1-TRBV30 forward primers and a C-beta reverse primer. TCRdb reprocessed the multiplex PCR reads via MiXCR and lists one record per CDR3 protein. The sample lists about 99,000 distinct CDR3 sequences; around two thirds were seen once. Overall study results and limits: Blood had a significantly lower top-250-clone fraction than tumors did (p = 0.039).

The source of this sequence is a woman aged 55-70 years with primary liver carcinoma and hepatitis B virus infection. The V call is TRBV5-1, the J call TRBJ2-1, with 15 bases fitting TRBD2. Specimen: liver tumor tissue from sampling region 5. The subset: tumor region T5, tumor centre. CDR3 loop: CASSWGTSGGEQFF. The CDR3 DNA sequence: TGCGCCAGCAGCTGGGGGACTAGCGGGGGGGAGCAGTTCTTC.